Sequencing of this TCR beta chain was carried out in a study of blood T cell repertoires in COVID-19. Across the whole study: The study drew acute and convalescent COVID-19 samples from the United States, Italy and Spain. T cells, B-cell-depleted T cells, or PBMCs supplied cDNA or gDNA.

Germline CDR1 and CDR2: SQVTM and ANQGSEA. This CDR3 comprises 13 residues. Per the original data handling: Reference gene primers were amplified, and this amplification served to estimate nucleated cell counts. The method was immunoSEQ multiplex PCR; TCRdb's version includes in-frame clones alone and lacks a portion of them. The D gene and trimming were derived from the DNA, and the V and J assignments and clone size from that table. This repertoire shows around 270,000 clones, 80% to 90% found once; its top ten account for approximately 4.2%. The sequence was collected from a man aged 40-50 years with acute or convalescent COVID-19. The rearrangement links TRBV29-1 to TRBJ1-1; D might be TRBD1 (6 bases). Sample: peripheral blood. The CDR3 DNA reads as TGCACCATTTTAGACAGGCCGAACACTGAAGCTTTCTTT. Its protein product is CTILDRPNTEAFF.